The rows below give T cell receptor beta chains drawn from one sample of a study of T cell responses to AZD1222 COVID-19 vaccine. Here immunoSEQ multiplex PCR was the method, and the copy in TCRdb shows in-frame clones only, minus some. The data hold 120,000 to 150,000 clones, with 90% observed a single time. The starting material was peripheral blood, obtained on day 0 of AZD1222 vaccination. All receptors derive from an adult in good health. Both conserved end residues are part of each CDR3. The D gene is left open where the match is weak. Size is stated for part of the rows, as once, few or many counts, or as a class when the clone is expanded.

d_call | j_call | clone_size | v_call | cdr3_nt | cdr3_aa
TRBD2 | TRBJ2-1 | - | TRBV7-2 | TGTGCCAGCAGCGCCGACCGAGCGGGGGGACCCGAGCAGTTCTTC | CASSADRAGGPEQFF
- | TRBJ1-3 | - | TRBV9 | TGTGCCAGCAGCTCTCGAGCCGGGGGCGGGAGCTCTGGAAACACCATATATTTT | CASSSRAGGGSSGNTIYF
TRBD1 | TRBJ1-1 | - | TRBV19 | TGTGCCAGTAGTTCTACAGGGGACACTGAAGCTTTCTTT | CASSSTGDTEAFF
TRBD2 | TRBJ2-3 | - | TRBV19 | TGTGCCAGTAGTCTTCTTGCCGGGACTAGCGGCACAGATACGCAGTATTTT | CASSLLAGTSGTDTQYF
TRBD1 | TRBJ2-4 | - | TRBV27 | TGTGCCAGCAGTGGGACAGGGACAAACATTCAGTACTTC | CASSGTGTNIQYF
- | TRBJ1-5 | - | TRBV6-1 | TGTGCCAGCAGTGAATCATTCGATCAGCCCCAGCATTTT | CASSESFDQPQHF
- | TRBJ1-5 | - | TRBV10-1 | TGCGCCAGCAGTGATCGAAGCAGGGAATATGATAGCAATCAGCCCCAGCATTTT | CASSDRSREYDSNQPQHF
TRBD1 | TRBJ1-2 | - | TRBV15 | TGTGCCACCAGTCCGGTGGGTGGGACAGGGCGTTACTATGGCTACACCTTC | CATSPVGGTGRYYGYTF
TRBD2 | TRBJ2-3 | - | TRBV2 | TGTGCCAGCAGTGACTCCTCGGTAGCGGGGGCCCCCACGGAAACAGATACGCAGTATTTT | CASSDSSVAGAPTETDTQYF
- | TRBJ1-5 | - | TRBV2 | TGTGCCAGCAGTGATAGCAATCAGCCCCAGCATTTT | CASSDSNQPQHF
TRBD2 | TRBJ2-1 | - | TRBV28 | TGTGCCAGCAGTTTAGGTTGGAAGCGGGAAACGTTGAGCTCCTACAATGAGCAGTTCTTC | CASSLGWKRETLSSYNEQFF
- | TRBJ2-3 | once | TRBV11-1 | TGTGCCAGCAGCCGTGCGGGGCCAGATACGCAGTATTTT | CASSRAGPDTQYF
- | TRBJ2-3 | - | TRBV11-2 | TGTGCCAGCAGCCTCGACCGCGGGGGCTATACGCAGTATTTT | CASSLDRGGYTQYF
TRBD1 | TRBJ1-3 | once | TRBV19 | TGTGCCAGTAGTATCTGGACAGGGGGATCTCTATCTGGAAACACCATATATTTT | CASSIWTGGSLSGNTIYF